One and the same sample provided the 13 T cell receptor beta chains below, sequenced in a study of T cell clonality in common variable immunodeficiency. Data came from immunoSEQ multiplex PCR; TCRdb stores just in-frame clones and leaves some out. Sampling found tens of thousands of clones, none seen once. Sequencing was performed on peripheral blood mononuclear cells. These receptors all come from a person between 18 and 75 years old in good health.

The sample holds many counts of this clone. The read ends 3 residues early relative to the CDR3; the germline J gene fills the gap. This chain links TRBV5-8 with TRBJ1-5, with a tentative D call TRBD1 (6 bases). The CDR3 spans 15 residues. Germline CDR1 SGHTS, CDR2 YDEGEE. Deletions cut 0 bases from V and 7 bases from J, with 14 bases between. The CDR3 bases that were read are TGTGCCAGCAGCTTGGGCGGTAAGGGGGTCCAGCCC. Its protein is CASSLGGKGVQP. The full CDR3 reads CASSLGGKGVQPQHF. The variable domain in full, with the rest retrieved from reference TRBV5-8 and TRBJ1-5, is EAGVTQSPTHLIKTRGQQATLRCSPISGHTSVYWYQQALGLGLQFLLWYDEGEERNRGNFPPRFSGRQFPNYSSELNVNALELEDSALYLCASSLGGKGVQPQHFGDGTRLSIL.

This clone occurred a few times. CDR3 DNA, as far as it was read: TGTGCCAGCAGTGCCGGACAGGCGTACTATGGT. Amino acids: CASSAGQAYYG. In full, the CDR3 is CASSAGQAYYGQYF. V usage is TRBV6-1 and J usage is TRBJ2-4, with 7 bases identical to TRBD1. The read ends 3 residues before the CDR3 terminus; that terminus is restored from the germline J gene. CDR3 length equals 14 residues. Germline CDR1 and CDR2: MNHNS and SASEGT.

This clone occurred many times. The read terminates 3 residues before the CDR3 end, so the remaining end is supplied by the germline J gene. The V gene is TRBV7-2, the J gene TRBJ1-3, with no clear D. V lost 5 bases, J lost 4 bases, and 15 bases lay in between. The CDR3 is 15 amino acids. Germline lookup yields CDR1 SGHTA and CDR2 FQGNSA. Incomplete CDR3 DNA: TGTGCCAGCAGCGCGTCTAGGCGAACCGGAAACACC. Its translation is CASSASRRTGNT. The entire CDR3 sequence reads CASSASRRTGNTIYF.

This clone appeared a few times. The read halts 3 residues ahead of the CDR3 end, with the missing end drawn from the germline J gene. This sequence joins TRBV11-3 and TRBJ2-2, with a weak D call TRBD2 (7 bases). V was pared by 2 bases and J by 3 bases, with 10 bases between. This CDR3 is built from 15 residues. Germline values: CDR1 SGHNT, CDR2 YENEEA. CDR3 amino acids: CASSLSGGDTGELFF. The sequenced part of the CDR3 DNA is TGTGCCAGCAGCTTATCGGGGGGCGACACCGGGGAG.

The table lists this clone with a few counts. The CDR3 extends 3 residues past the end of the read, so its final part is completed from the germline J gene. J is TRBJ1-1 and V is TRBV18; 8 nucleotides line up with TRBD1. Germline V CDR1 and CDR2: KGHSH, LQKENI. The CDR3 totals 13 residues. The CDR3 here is CASSATGVETAFF. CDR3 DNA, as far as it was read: TGTGCCAGCTCAGCGACAGGGGTAGAGACC.

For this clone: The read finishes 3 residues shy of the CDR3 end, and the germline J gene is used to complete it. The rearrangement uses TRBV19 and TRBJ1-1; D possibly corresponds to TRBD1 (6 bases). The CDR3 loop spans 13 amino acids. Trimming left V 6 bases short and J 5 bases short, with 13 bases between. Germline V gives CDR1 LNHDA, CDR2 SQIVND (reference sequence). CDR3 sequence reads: CASSGGRGTEAFF. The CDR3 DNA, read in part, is TGTGCCAGTAGCGGGGGGCGCGGGACTGAA.

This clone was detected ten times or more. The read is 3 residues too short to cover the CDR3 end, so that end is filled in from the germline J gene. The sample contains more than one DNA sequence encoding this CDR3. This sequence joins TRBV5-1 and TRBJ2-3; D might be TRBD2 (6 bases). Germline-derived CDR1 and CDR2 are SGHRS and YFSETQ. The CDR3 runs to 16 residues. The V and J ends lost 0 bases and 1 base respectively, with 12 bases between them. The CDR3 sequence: CASSLAPGLRTDTQYF. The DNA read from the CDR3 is TGCGCCAGCAGCTTGGCCCCGGGACTCCGCACAGATACG.

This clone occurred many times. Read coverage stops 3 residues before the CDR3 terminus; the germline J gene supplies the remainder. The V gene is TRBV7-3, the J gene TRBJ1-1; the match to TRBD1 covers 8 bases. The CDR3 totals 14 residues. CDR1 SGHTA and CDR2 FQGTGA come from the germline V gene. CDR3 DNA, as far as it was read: TGTGCCAGCAGCTTATACGCGACAGGGGTGGAT. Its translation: CASSLYATGVD. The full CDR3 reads CASSLYATGVDAFF.

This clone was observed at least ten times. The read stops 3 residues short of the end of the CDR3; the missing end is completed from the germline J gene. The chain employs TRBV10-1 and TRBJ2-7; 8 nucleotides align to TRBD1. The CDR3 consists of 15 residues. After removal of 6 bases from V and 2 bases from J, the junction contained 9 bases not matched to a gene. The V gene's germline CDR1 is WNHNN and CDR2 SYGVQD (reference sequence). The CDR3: CASSSGQGGAYEQYF. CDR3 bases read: TGCGCCAGCAGCTCTGGACAGGGCGGAGCCTACGAG.

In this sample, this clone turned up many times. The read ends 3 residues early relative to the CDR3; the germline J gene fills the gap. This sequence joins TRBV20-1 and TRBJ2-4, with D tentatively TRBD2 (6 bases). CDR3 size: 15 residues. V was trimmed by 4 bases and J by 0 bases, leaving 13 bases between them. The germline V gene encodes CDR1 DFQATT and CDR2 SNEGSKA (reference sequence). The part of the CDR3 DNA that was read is TGCAGTGCTACCCGGGACTCCTTAGCCAAAAACATT. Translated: CSATRDSLAKNI. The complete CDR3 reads CSATRDSLAKNIQYF.

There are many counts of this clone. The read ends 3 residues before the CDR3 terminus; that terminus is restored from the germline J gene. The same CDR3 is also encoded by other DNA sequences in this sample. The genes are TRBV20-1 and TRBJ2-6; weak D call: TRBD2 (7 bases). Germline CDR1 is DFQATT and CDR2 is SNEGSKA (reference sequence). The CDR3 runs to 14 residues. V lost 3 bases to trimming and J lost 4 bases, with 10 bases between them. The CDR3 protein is CSARGGAGANVLTF. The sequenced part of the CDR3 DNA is TGCAGTGCTAGGGGGGGGGCCGGGGCCAACGTC.

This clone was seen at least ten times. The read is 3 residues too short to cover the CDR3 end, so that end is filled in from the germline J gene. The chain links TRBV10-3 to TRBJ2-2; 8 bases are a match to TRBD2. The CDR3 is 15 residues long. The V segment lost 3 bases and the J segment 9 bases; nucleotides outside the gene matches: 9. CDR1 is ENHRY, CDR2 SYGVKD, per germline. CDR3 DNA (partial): TGTGCCATCAGTGACGGGGGGGGCACTTCCTGGGAG. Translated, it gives CAISDGGGTSWE. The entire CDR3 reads CAISDGGGTSWELFF.

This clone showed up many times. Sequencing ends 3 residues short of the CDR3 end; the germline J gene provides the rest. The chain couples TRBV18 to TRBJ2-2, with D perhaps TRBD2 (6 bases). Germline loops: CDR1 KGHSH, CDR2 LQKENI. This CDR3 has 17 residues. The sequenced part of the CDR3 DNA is TGTGCCAGCTCACCCTCTAATAGCCCCGGCGGGAAGGAAAAG. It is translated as CASSPSNSPGGKEK. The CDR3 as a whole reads CASSPSNSPGGKEKLFF.